The 10 T cell receptor beta chains reported below all come from one sample, sequenced in a study of blood T cell repertoires in COVID-19. Sequencing was performed with immunoSEQ multiplex PCR; in TCRdb, only in-frame clones are kept and a portion is missing. The sample contains about 240,000 clones, roughly 88% of which appear only once. Sequencing was done on a sample of peripheral blood. The receptors derive from a man older than 75 with acute or convalescent COVID-19.

The chain employs TRBV27 and TRBJ2-7, with D possibly being TRBD2 (5 bases). V was clipped by 3 bases and J by 6 bases, with 18 bases between them. The germline gives CDR1 MNHEY, CDR2 SMNVEV (reference sequence). This CDR3 has 15 amino acids. DNA for the CDR3: TGTGCCAGCAGTTTTTCCCGGACTGTTATGGCCGAGCAGTACTTC. It is translated as CASSFSRTVMAEQYF.

CDR3 DNA: TGTGCCAGCACCCCGGGGATGGCGAACACTGAAGCTTTCTTT. Its protein product is CASTPGMANTEAFF. The chain combines TRBV3-1 (or the pseudogene TRBV3-2) with TRBJ1-1; no clear D gene. Germline assignment: CDR1 LGHDT and CDR2 YNNKEL (reference sequence). CDR3 length equals 14 residues. The V end lost 7 bases, the J end lost 1 base, and 13 bases lay between the germline ends.

V is TRBV4-3 and J is TRBJ2-5, with 9 bases aligning to TRBD1. Germline V gene sequence: CDR1 LGHNA, CDR2 YSLEER. V trimming: 0 bases; J trimming: 5 bases; junction bases outside the gene matches: 7. The CDR3 consists of 16 residues. The CDR3 DNA reads as TGCGCCAGCAGCCAAGAAGGGACAGGGAGGGGGGAGACCCAGTACTTC. Translated: CASSQEGTGRGETQYF.

The chain uses TRBV5-1 and TRBJ1-1, with D possibly TRBD1 on 5 matching bases. The germline V and J ends were trimmed by 4 bases and 3 bases, with 13 bases remaining between them. The CDR3 spans 14 residues. CDR1 SGHRS and CDR2 YFSETQ come from the germline V gene. CDR3 sequence: CASSPGGTYTEAFF. DNA of the CDR3: TGCGCCAGCAGCCCCGGAGGGACTTACACTGAAGCTTTCTTT.

The CDR3 DNA reads as TGCGCCAGCAGCCAAGGGGGAGGGACCGGGGAAAAACTGTTTTTT. This sequence encodes CASSQGGGTGEKLFF. The chain employs TRBV4-1 and TRBJ1-4; possibly TRBD1 for D (5 bases). V was cut by 1 base and J by 8 bases, with 14 bases left in between. The CDR3 length is 15 residues. Germline CDR1 MGHRA, CDR2 YSYEKL.

The chain links TRBV19 to TRBJ1-4; perhaps TRBD1 as D (6 bases). V dropped 8 bases and J dropped 8 bases, with 21 bases sitting between them. Germline CDR1 is LNHDA and CDR2 is SQIVND (reference sequence). The CDR3 runs 15 residues. CDR3 DNA sequence: TGTGCCAGTGGGGAGATGGGGGCGGTGAGGGAAAAACTGTTTTTT. Protein product: CASGEMGAVREKLFF.

This clone was detected once. This rearrangement joins TRBV28 to TRBJ1-5; tentative D call: TRBD1 (5 bases). The CDR3 contains 15 residues. From germline, CDR1 is MDHEN and CDR2 SYDVKM. V was cut by 5 bases and J by 2 bases, with 13 bases left in between. CDR3 nucleotides: TGTGCCAGCAGTCCCGGGGGTCATGGCAATCAGCCCCAGCATTTT. It specifies CASSPGGHGNQPQHF.

This chain joins TRBV6-6 and TRBJ2-3; possible D gene TRBD2, 6 bases. The CDR3 totals 15 residues. Germline lookup yields CDR1 MNHNY and CDR2 SVGAGI (reference sequence). The V end was cut by 6 bases, the J end by 1 base, with 14 bases between. As DNA, the CDR3 is TGTGCCAGCAGGGAGGGAGTTGGGGGCACAGATACGCAGTATTTT. It is translated as CASREGVGGTDTQYF.

This chain uses TRBV6-5 with TRBJ1-4; D ambiguous. The CDR3 has 14 residues. Germline CDR1 and CDR2: MNHEY and SVGAGI. The germline V and J ends were trimmed by 8 bases and 8 bases, with 18 bases remaining between them. CDR3 in amino acids: CASAAPAKREKLFF. DNA of the CDR3: TGTGCCAGCGCGGCCCCTGCTAAAAGGGAAAAACTGTTTTTT.

Details on this clone: The DNA is omitted, as the CDR3 cannot be located on it reliably, and the CDR3 follows TCRdb's listing. This chain connects TRBV19 to TRBJ1-6. The CDR3 is 14 residues long, ends included. Germline V gene data show CDR1 as LNHDA and CDR2 as SQIVND (reference sequence). The CDR3: CASTSGRYNSPLHF.